This T cell receptor (beta chain) was captured by sequencing in a study of siplizumab effects on memory and regulatory T cells. Assays were performed on about 97,000 TCR templates per sample. Profiling relied on immunoSEQ multiplex PCR, and the TCRdb table lists in-frame clones only, not all of them. The sample includes fewer than 85,000 clones, roughly 86% of them seen just once. The ends lost 3 bases at V and 2 bases at J; junction bases unmatched: 7. Germline CDR1 reads SGHNT; CDR2 reads YYREEE (reference sequence). This CDR3 comprises 17 residues. Sequences were obtained from Tregs sorted from blood. This chain joins TRBV5-4 and TRBJ2-5, with 13 bases lining up with TRBD2. This clonotype was obtained from a human donor in good health. The CDR3 sequence: CASSSGLAGALQETQYF. The DNA of the CDR3 is TGTGCCAGCAGCTCTGGACTAGCGGGGGCGCTTCAAGAGACCCAGTACTTC.